What follows are 25 T cell receptor beta chains derived from one specimen sequenced in a study of blood T cell repertoires in COVID-19. Produced via immunoSEQ multiplex PCR; TCRdb's table is partial and in-frame only. The table includes some 300,000 clones, around 90% detected once. Sequencing was performed on peripheral blood. The receptors come from a man aged 65 to 79 with acute or convalescent COVID-19.

Only one count was recorded for this clone. The V and J genes are TRBV5-3 and TRBJ2-7; D is perhaps TRBD2 (6 bases). TRBV5-3 is given ORF status, its function remaining uncertain. The CDR3 is 18 amino acids. V was shortened by 0 bases and J by 4 bases, with 23 bases between the two germline ends. Written as DNA, the CDR3 is TGTGCCAGAAGCTTGGCCACAGCGGGTGTGTTTCACTCGTACGAGCAGTACTTC. Amino acid sequence: CARSLATAGVFHSYEQYF.

The chain is built from TRBV19 and TRBJ1-1; 7 bases agree with TRBD1. The CDR3 consists of 14 residues. The V gene end was trimmed by 7 bases and the J gene end by 3 bases; junction bases not matched to a gene: 8. CDR1 is LNHDA and CDR2 is SQIVND in the germline V gene (reference sequence). CDR3 DNA sequence: TGTGCCAGTATTCCCAGGGGGATGTACACTGAAGCTTTCTTT. Protein sequence: CASIPRGMYTEAFF.

The chain employs TRBV4-3 and TRBJ2-2; D is ambiguous. The CDR3 consists of 14 residues. V shed 5 bases and J shed 3 bases, with 10 bases lying between them. CDR1 and CDR2 (germline): LGHNA, YSLEER. The DNA for the CDR3 is TGCGCCAGCAGCGGCCGACACTACACCGGGGAGCTGTTTTTT. Its protein product is CASSGRHYTGELFF.

The chain links TRBV25-1 to TRBJ2-7; 7 nucleotides match TRBD2. CDR1 is MGHDK, CDR2 SYGVNS, per germline. The CDR3 runs 15 residues. V gave up 2 bases and J gave up 0 bases; unmatched junction bases: 4. The CDR3 DNA sequence: TGTGCCAGCAGTGAAGGGGGGGGGACCTCCTACGAGCAGTACTTC. The encoded protein is CASSEGGGTSYEQYF.

The chain combines TRBV5-1 with TRBJ2-7, with a tentative D call TRBD1 (6 bases). The ends were cut back, 4 bases at V and 1 base at J, with 12 bases in the middle. This CDR3 comprises 14 residues. CDR1 is SGHRS and CDR2 is YFSETQ in the germline V gene. CDR3 coding DNA: TGCGCCAGCAGCCCGGACAGTGCATCCTACGAGCAGTACTTC. Translation: CASSPDSASYEQYF.

CDR3 region: CATSYSGVIHNEQFF. DNA of the CDR3: TGTGCCACCAGTTACAGCGGAGTGATTCACAATGAGCAGTTCTTC. The rearrangement uses TRBV24-1 and TRBJ2-1, with D maybe TRBD2 (5 bases). The V gene lost 6 bases and the J gene lost 5 bases, with 16 bases spanning the gap. This CDR3 has 15 residues. Germline CDR1 and CDR2: KGHDR and SFDVKD.

The chain joins TRBV6-5 to TRBJ2-1; 8 bases line up with TRBD2. V shed 2 bases and J 4 bases; nucleotides not matched to a gene: 7. CDR1 and CDR2 from the germline V gene are MNHEY and SVGAGI. This CDR3 is built from 16 residues. The CDR3 sequence is CASSYQISGEYNEQFF. The CDR3 bases are TGTGCCAGCAGTTACCAAATTAGCGGGGAGTACAATGAGCAGTTCTTC.

CDR3 nucleotide sequence: TGTGCCAGCAGCCAAGTCGGCGGGGGGGCTGGAGAGACCCAGTACTTC. Encoded protein: CASSQVGGGAGETQYF. The rearrangement links TRBV3-1 (or the pseudogene TRBV3-2) to TRBJ2-5; 9 positions agree with TRBD2. Germline V CDR1 and CDR2: LGHDT, YNNKEL (reference sequence). After removal of 1 base from V and 4 bases from J, the junction contained 7 bases not matched to a gene. The CDR3 length is 16 residues.

The V call is TRBV4-2, the J call TRBJ1-5, with D maybe TRBD1 (5 bases). Looked up from germline, CDR1 is LGHNA and CDR2 is YNFKEQ. CDR3 length: 15 residues. V gave up 1 base and J gave up 3 bases, with 10 bases separating them. CDR3 in DNA: TGTGCCAGCAGCCAAGTACAGGCTTTCAATCAGCCCCAGCATTTT. Its translation is CASSQVQAFNQPQHF.

The chain recombines TRBV5-1 with TRBJ2-1; 8 nucleotides align to TRBD1. Trimming took 3 bases from V and 2 from J; bases not matched to a gene: 10. Germline values: CDR1 SGHRS, CDR2 YFSETQ. This CDR3 contains 17 residues. This CDR3 reads CASSSTSGTGAYNEQFF. CDR3 in DNA: TGCGCCAGCAGCTCAACCTCCGGGACAGGCGCCTACAATGAGCAGTTCTTC.

The chain links TRBV30 to TRBJ2-5; a weak D match, TRBD1 (5 bases). Trimming took 4 bases from V and 2 from J, leaving 26 bases between them. This CDR3 comprises 18 residues. Germline values: CDR1 GTSNPN, CDR2 SVGIG (reference sequence). The DNA for the CDR3 is TGTGCCTGGACTATTGACCATTCTTCCAGGGTGTTTCAAGAGACCCAGTACTTC. It encodes CAWTIDHSSRVFQETQYF.

This rearrangement joins TRBV15 to TRBJ2-5, with 10 bases fitting TRBD2. The ends lost 1 base at V and 5 bases at J; junction bases unmatched: 13. Germline CDR1 is LNHNV and CDR2 is YYDKDF (reference sequence). This CDR3 comprises 18 residues. The chain's CDR3 is CATSRGVAGGVFGETQYF. In nucleotides, the CDR3 is TGTGCCACCAGCAGAGGGGTAGCGGGAGGAGTTTTCGGGGAGACCCAGTACTTC.

This chain links TRBV14 with TRBJ1-1; 11 bases are a match to TRBD1. The CDR3 has 16 amino acids. V trimming: 2 bases; J trimming: 3 bases; junction bases outside the gene matches: 5. Germline CDR1 is SGHDN and CDR2 is FVKESK. CDR3 bases: TGTGCCAGCAGCCAACCAGGACAGGGGGCCGACACTGAAGCTTTCTTT. Its protein product is CASSQPGQGADTEAFF.

The gene calls are TRBV6-2 or TRBV6-3 and TRBJ1-4, with TRBD1 identical over 8 bases. Germline lookup yields CDR1 MNHEY and CDR2 SVGEGT. The CDR3 sequence is 17 residues long. The V and J ends lost 4 bases and 0 bases, in that order; junction bases with no gene match: 7. Here the CDR3 DNA reads TGTGCCAGCAGTTCGGGACAGGTCCGTGCAACTAATGAAAAACTGTTTTTT. This encodes CASSSGQVRATNEKLFF.

The V and J genes are TRBV20-1 and TRBJ2-7, with TRBD1 identical over 7 bases. The V segment lost 3 bases and the J segment 3 bases; nucleotides outside the gene matches: 2. Germline CDR1 reads DFQATT; CDR2 reads SNEGSKA (reference sequence). This CDR3 has 12 residues. In nucleotides, the CDR3 is TGCAGTGCTAGTTGGGACAGCTACGAGCAGTACTTC. It translates to CSASWDSYEQYF.

This chain links TRBV11-1 with TRBJ2-5, with a weak D call TRBD1 (6 bases). The CDR3 runs 15 residues. CDR1 is SGHAT, CDR2 FQDESV, per germline (reference sequence). Trimming left V 5 bases short and J 4 bases short, with 17 bases between. CDR3 region: CASSLTGGSGETQYF. CDR3 nucleotide sequence: TGTGCCAGCAGCCTGACAGGCGGAAGTGGAGAGACCCAGTACTTC.

This clone was picked up one time. The chain combines TRBV13 with TRBJ2-7; possible D gene TRBD1, 7 bases. The germline CDR1 and CDR2 sequences are PRHDT and FYEKMQ (reference sequence). V was cut by 2 bases and J by 0 bases, with 20 bases left in between. This CDR3 has 18 amino acids. The CDR3 DNA reads as TGTGCCAGCAGCTTAAAGGGACAGCGGGTCTCCAGCTCCTACGAGCAGTACTTC. This translates into CASSLKGQRVSSSYEQYF.

The chain couples TRBV19 to TRBJ2-1; D remains unclear. In germline, CDR1 is LNHDA, CDR2 SQIVND (reference sequence). V was cut by 7 bases and J by 4 bases, with 8 bases left in between. This CDR3 comprises 12 residues. The CDR3 DNA is TGTGCCAGTATCTCTCCTTACAATGAGCAGTTCTTC. Protein product: CASISPYNEQFF.

J is TRBJ1-2 and V is TRBV7-9; TRBD1 is a possible D gene (6 bases). The V gene lost 6 bases and the J gene lost 1 base, with 21 bases spanning the gap. There are 17 residues in the CDR3. The V gene's germline CDR1 is SEHNR and CDR2 FQNEAQ (reference sequence). CDR3 in amino acids: CASSTDNYRAHNYGYTF. As DNA, the CDR3 is TGTGCCAGCAGTACAGACAACTACAGGGCCCATAACTATGGCTACACCTTC.

CDR3 in DNA: TGTGCCAGCAGTGGGACCCGACTAGCTGCTGAGCAGTTCTTC. This translates into CASSGTRLAAEQFF. The gene calls are TRBV2 and TRBJ2-1; 7 positions match TRBD2. J was trimmed by 9 bases and V by 4 bases; bases with no gene match: 9. The CDR3 runs 14 residues. Germline V CDR1 and CDR2: SNHLY, FYNNEI.

The V call is TRBV7-9, the J call TRBJ2-1, with no clear D. CDR1 and CDR2 (germline): SEHNR, FQNEAQ (reference sequence). This CDR3 has 15 residues. V lost 1 base, J lost 0 bases, and 7 bases lay in between. CDR3 loop: CASSLVGVSYNEQFF. The CDR3 DNA is TGTGCCAGCAGCTTAGTGGGCGTCTCCTACAATGAGCAGTTCTTC.

The chain joins TRBV7-9 to TRBJ2-3, with D possibly being TRBD1 (6 bases). V shed 5 bases and J shed 0 bases, with 15 bases lying between them. Germline assignment: CDR1 SEHNR and CDR2 FQNEAQ (reference sequence). The CDR3 loop spans 16 amino acids. CDR3 sequence: CASSQNLGASTDTQYF. Written as DNA, the CDR3 is TGTGCCAGCAGCCAGAACCTGGGGGCTAGCACAGATACGCAGTATTTT. The complete variable domain, with remaining parts taken from reference TRBV7-9 and TRBJ2-3, reads DTGVSQNPRHKITKRGQNVTFRCDPISEHNRLYWYRQTLGQGPEFLTYFQNEAQLEKSRLLSDRFSAERPKGSFSTLEIQRTEQGDSAMYLCASSQNLGASTDTQYFGPGTRLTVL.

The count of this clone is one. The chain couples TRBV6-5 to TRBJ2-7, with TRBD1 as a possible D gene (6 bases). CDR3 length: 12 residues. V was trimmed by 7 bases and J by 1 base, leaving 8 bases between them. Germline CDR1 is MNHEY and CDR2 is SVGAGI. The DNA of the CDR3 is TGTGCCAGCACCGGACAGTCCTACGAGCAGTACTTC. Residues: CASTGQSYEQYF.

This sequence joins TRBV28 and TRBJ2-3, with 7 bases that match TRBD2. Germline CDR1 and CDR2: MDHEN and SYDVKM. V trimming: 2 bases; J trimming: 3 bases; junction bases outside the gene matches: 5. The CDR3 spans 15 residues. The CDR3 loop is CASSLIAGETDTQYF. Written as DNA, the CDR3 is TGTGCCAGCAGTTTAATCGCGGGAGAAACAGATACGCAGTATTTT.

The count of this clone is one. The chain combines TRBV4-1 with TRBJ1-3; a possible D gene is TRBD1 (5 bases). CDR1 is MGHRA, CDR2 YSYEKL, per germline. Trimming pared 1 base from V and 2 bases from J, leaving 9 bases between. This CDR3 is 15 amino acids long. The CDR3: CASSQAEGPGNTIYF. The CDR3 nucleotides read TGCGCCAGCAGCCAAGCGGAGGGACCTGGAAACACCATATATTTT.